A single sample gave rise to the 30 T cell receptor beta chains below, sequenced in a study of T cell responses to AZD1222 COVID-19 vaccine. This table comes from immunoSEQ multiplex PCR, and its TCRdb copy is limited to in-frame clones, with some not included. The data show fewer than 200,000 clones, over 80% seen once. Sequenced here: peripheral blood, sampled on day 0 of AZD1222 vaccination. The source of these receptors is an adult in good health.

The chain joins TRBV5-1 to TRBJ1-1; D not resolved. Between the trimmed V and J ends, which lost 4 bases and 12 bases, there was a span of 19 bases. There are 13 residues in the CDR3. Germline V CDR1 and CDR2: SGHRS, YFSETQ. The CDR3 protein is CASSTDAGLNSFF. The CDR3 coding sequence is TGCGCCAGCAGCACGGACGCTGGTTTGAACTCTTTCTTT.

The V call is TRBV18, the J call TRBJ1-6, with TRBD1 matching 7 bases. V shed 2 bases, J shed 13 bases, and the junction held 5 bases outside the gene matches. Germline lookup yields CDR1 KGHSH and CDR2 LQKENI. The CDR3 consists of 13 residues. CDR3 nucleotide sequence: TGTGCCAGCTCACCAGGGACAGATATGCCCCTCCACTTT. It yields the protein CASSPGTDMPLHF.

V usage is TRBV5-6 and J usage is TRBJ2-1; unclear D gene. Trimming removed 0 bases from V and 7 bases from J, with 2 bases in between. From germline, CDR1 is SGHDT and CDR2 YYEEEE. The CDR3 has 11 residues. The CDR3 nucleotides are TGTGCCAGCAGCTTGGCGAATGAGCAGTTCTTC. Translated, it gives CASSLANEQFF.

The J gene is TRBJ2-2, the V gene TRBV9, with D tentatively TRBD1 (6 bases). The V gene's germline CDR1 is SGDLS and CDR2 YYNGEE. Trimming took 0 bases from V and 5 from J, leaving 14 bases between them. This CDR3 comprises 16 residues. As DNA, the CDR3 is TGTGCCAGCAGCGTAGCCGGGACACCACGGACCGGGGAGCTGTTTTTT. Its protein product is CASSVAGTPRTGELFF.

The J gene is TRBJ1-5, the V gene TRBV7-8, with a tentative D call TRBD1 (6 bases). This CDR3 has 19 amino acids. The ends were cut back, 0 bases at V and 1 base at J, with 19 bases in the middle. The germline gives CDR1 SGHVS, CDR2 FQNEAQ. CDR3 nucleotides: TGTGCCAGCAGCTTAGCGTCGACAGGCCTCCAACGGAGCAATCAGCCCCAGCATTTT. Its protein product is CASSLASTGLQRSNQPQHF.

The chain combines TRBV19 with TRBJ1-5, with TRBD1 matching 10 bases. CDR1 LNHDA and CDR2 SQIVND come from the germline V gene (reference sequence). Germline trimming cut 1 base from V and 7 bases from J; bases unmatched to any gene: 10. This CDR3 is 17 amino acids long. The CDR3 is CASSIASGQGIRQPQHF. CDR3 nucleotide sequence: TGTGCCAGTAGTATAGCTTCGGGACAGGGGATCCGGCAGCCCCAGCATTTT.

This clone was detected once. The rearrangement uses TRBV24-1 and TRBJ1-5, with a possible D match to TRBD1 (5 bases). V was trimmed by 9 bases and J by 0 bases, leaving 11 bases between them. The CDR3 sequence is 14 residues long. Looked up from germline, CDR1 is KGHDR and CDR2 is SFDVKD. CDR3 coding DNA: TGTGCCACCGGGACGACATATAGCAATCAGCCCCAGCATTTT. It specifies CATGTTYSNQPQHF.

The rearrangement joins TRBV9 to TRBJ2-7; 10 bases map to TRBD1. This CDR3 has 14 amino acids. Germline CDR1 and CDR2: SGDLS and YYNGEE. Trimming at V came to 6 bases and at J to 3 bases, leaving 6 bases not matched to a gene. CDR3: CASNPGQGLYEQYF. As DNA, the CDR3 is TGTGCCAGCAACCCGGGACAGGGGCTCTACGAGCAGTACTTC.

This rearrangement joins TRBV10-3 to TRBJ1-2; tentative D call: TRBD1 (5 bases). Germline CDR1 is ENHRY and CDR2 is SYGVKD. With 4 bases removed from V and 5 bases from J, the gap between germline ends came to 8 bases. There are 12 residues in the CDR3. CDR3 coding DNA: TGTGCCATCAGTGGGGGGGATTATGGCTACACCTTC. Amino acids: CAISGGDYGYTF.

This chain uses TRBV12-3 or TRBV12-4 with TRBJ1-1; D is unclear. V shed 2 bases and J shed 4 bases, with 8 bases lying between them. This CDR3 is 13 amino acids long. CDR3 DNA sequence: TGTGCCAGCAGTTTAAATGTGGGCACTGAAGCTTTCTTT. This gives the protein CASSLNVGTEAFF.

The chain employs TRBV18 and TRBJ2-7, with a tentative D call TRBD2 (7 bases). Germline values: CDR1 KGHSH, CDR2 LQKENI. The V and J ends lost 2 bases and 6 bases respectively, with 23 bases between them. This CDR3 contains 17 residues. CDR3 residues: CASSPLSRGGVLSEQYF. CDR3 in DNA: TGTGCCAGCTCACCATTATCTCGCGGGGGCGTACTATCCGAGCAGTACTTC.

This clone appeared once. The genes are TRBV3-1 (or the pseudogene TRBV3-2) and TRBJ2-7; tentative D call: TRBD2 (5 bases). This CDR3 has 15 amino acids. Germline values: CDR1 LGHDT, CDR2 YNNKEL (reference sequence). Between the trimmed V and J ends, which lost 1 base and 4 bases, there was a span of 14 bases. The CDR3 protein is CASSQVSGRKYEQYF. For the CDR3, the DNA is TGTGCCAGCAGCCAAGTGTCGGGGAGAAAATACGAGCAGTACTTC.

In its sample, this clone was seen once. The DNA for the CDR3 is TGTGCCAGCAGAGGGACAGGAGATAGGTGGGACTATGGCTACACCTTC. It translates to CASRGTGDRWDYGYTF. The J gene is TRBJ1-2, the V gene TRBV28; 8 positions match TRBD1. V gave up 6 bases and J gave up 3 bases; unmatched junction bases: 12. The CDR3 totals 16 residues. The V gene's germline CDR1 is MDHEN and CDR2 SYDVKM.

The V call is TRBV4-3, the J call TRBJ2-1; 7 nucleotides match TRBD1. The CDR3 contains 16 residues. Germline loops: CDR1 LGHNA, CDR2 YSLEER. Trimming at V came to 1 base and at J to 7 bases, leaving 10 bases not matched to a gene. CDR3 loop: CASSQVFDRVANEQFF. The CDR3 region has the DNA TGCGCCAGCAGCCAAGTATTCGACAGGGTCGCGAATGAGCAGTTCTTC.

V usage is TRBV11-2 and J usage is TRBJ2-7, with TRBD1 matching over 8 bases. CDR1 and CDR2 (germline): SGHAT, FQNNGV. The trim removed 5 bases at V and 8 bases at J, leaving 11 bases unmatched. CDR3 size: 14 residues. The CDR3 loop reads CASSPNSDRAKQYF. As DNA, the CDR3 is TGTGCCAGCAGCCCTAATTCGGACAGGGCGAAGCAGTACTTC.

This chain connects TRBV9 to TRBJ1-1; D is undetermined. With 3 bases removed from V and 0 bases from J, the gap between germline ends came to 9 bases. Germline CDR1 is SGDLS and CDR2 is YYNGEE. This CDR3 contains 14 residues. The CDR3 here is CASSAQHMNTEAFF. Written as DNA, the CDR3 is TGTGCCAGCAGCGCGCAACACATGAACACTGAAGCTTTCTTT.

The chain uses TRBV7-2 and TRBJ2-7; 7 bases align to TRBD1. The V gene end was trimmed by 2 bases and the J gene end by 7 bases; junction bases not matched to a gene: 11. CDR3 length: 15 residues. CDR1 and CDR2 from the germline V gene are SGHTA and FQGNSA. CDR3 amino acids: CASSLPGQDSWEQYF. The DNA of the CDR3 is TGTGCCAGCAGCTTACCTGGACAGGACAGCTGGGAGCAGTACTTC.

The chain couples TRBV12-3 or TRBV12-4 to TRBJ1-2, with D possibly matching TRBD1 (5 bases). V was clipped by 8 bases and J by 2 bases, with 9 bases between them. The CDR3 is 12 residues long. The CDR3 sequence is CASGRGNYGYTF. CDR3 DNA sequence: TGTGCCAGCGGGCGGGGGAACTATGGCTACACCTTC.

The genes are TRBV18 and TRBJ1-5, with no clear D. The V end lost 5 bases, the J end lost 7 bases, and 15 bases lay between the germline ends. This CDR3 is 14 amino acids long. Germline assignment: CDR1 KGHSH and CDR2 LQKENI. The CDR3 nucleotides are TGTGCCAGCTCATCGGAGGTGCTGACGCAGCCCCAGCATTTT. This translates into CASSSEVLTQPQHF. Based on the CDR3 plus reference TRBV18 and TRBJ1-5, the full variable domain is NAGVMQNPRHLVRRRGQEARLRCSPMKGHSHVYWYRQLPEEGLKFMVYLQKENIIDESGMPKERFSAEFPKEGPSILRIQQVVRGDSAAYFCASSSEVLTQPQHFGDGTRLSIL.

The chain is built from TRBV28 and TRBJ1-2; D not certain. V was pared by 3 bases and J by 7 bases, with 12 bases between. This CDR3 spans 13 amino acids. Germline loops: CDR1 MDHEN, CDR2 SYDVKM. The CDR3 coding sequence is TGTGCCAGCAGTTTTGGGAGGCGTCTTGGCTACACCTTC. This encodes CASSFGRRLGYTF.

V and J are TRBV27 and TRBJ1-1, with 7 bases aligning to TRBD1. The CDR3 loop spans 19 amino acids. The junction had 16 bases not matched to a gene; V was cut back by 3 bases and J by 0 bases. Germline CDR1 MNHEY, CDR2 SMNVEV (reference sequence). The CDR3 DNA follows: TGTGCCAGCAGTTTTCTCCGTGGAGGGACAGATCCGGTGAACACTGAAGCTTTCTTT. Its translation is CASSFLRGGTDPVNTEAFF.

This chain links TRBV11-2 with TRBJ2-1; 10 bases agree with TRBD2. V trimming: 6 bases; J trimming: 3 bases; junction bases outside the gene matches: 8. Germline V gene data show CDR1 as SGHAT and CDR2 as FQNNGV. This CDR3 has 16 amino acids. Here the CDR3 DNA reads TGTGCCAGCAGGCGAATAGCGGGGGGTTACTACAATGAGCAGTTCTTC. Protein sequence: CASRRIAGGYYNEQFF.

J is TRBJ2-1 and V is TRBV5-4; 9 bases map to TRBD2. CDR3 size: 15 residues. Per germline, CDR1 SGHNT and CDR2 YYREEE (reference sequence). Trimming at V came to 2 bases and at J to 3 bases, leaving 3 bases not matched to a gene. The CDR3 nucleotides read TGTGCCAGCAGCTTCAGGACTAGCGACTACAATGAGCAGTTCTTC. It is translated as CASSFRTSDYNEQFF.

This clone was seen once. The chain recombines TRBV7-2 with TRBJ1-4, with a weak D call TRBD1 (5 bases). The CDR3 has 15 amino acids. Germline loops: CDR1 SGHTA, CDR2 FQGNSA. The V gene lost 3 bases and the J gene lost 3 bases, with 11 bases spanning the gap. The DNA for the CDR3 is TGTGCCAGCAGCTTCCGATGGGGACCTAATGAAAAACTGTTTTTT. Encoded protein: CASSFRWGPNEKLFF.

The J gene is TRBJ2-7, the V gene TRBV7-9, with 10 bases fitting TRBD2. CDR1 and CDR2 from the germline V gene are SEHNR and FQNEAQ (reference sequence). J gave up 2 bases and V 5 bases, and 18 bases lay outside the gene matches. The CDR3 contains 19 residues. The CDR3: CASSGGLADSIYVTYEQYF. The CDR3 DNA sequence: TGTGCCAGCAGCGGCGGACTAGCGGATAGTATATATGTTACCTACGAGCAGTACTTC. Based on the CDR3 plus reference TRBV7-9 and TRBJ2-7, the full variable domain is DTGVSQNPRHKITKRGQNVTFRCDPISEHNRLYWYRQTLGQGPEFLTYFQNEAQLEKSRLLSDRFSAERPKGSFSTLEIQRTEQGDSAMYLCASSGGLADSIYVTYEQYFGPGTRLTVT.

This clone was counted a single time. CDR3 sequence: CASSATSESSYNEQFF. The CDR3 DNA sequence: TGTGCCAGCAGCGCGACTAGCGAAAGCTCCTACAATGAGCAGTTCTTC. V usage is TRBV9 and J usage is TRBJ2-1, with 8 bases identical to TRBD2. The CDR3 runs to 16 residues. Losses at the gene ends were 3 bases for V and 0 bases for J; bases not matched to a gene: 5. In germline, CDR1 is SGDLS, CDR2 YYNGEE.

The rearrangement uses TRBV30 and TRBJ2-3, with 16 bases identical to TRBD2. The CDR3 has 16 residues. The junction had 2 bases not matched to a gene; V was cut back by 1 base and J by 4 bases. Germline loops: CDR1 GTSNPN, CDR2 SVGIG (reference sequence). Here the CDR3 DNA reads TGTGCCTGGAGTGAGGGACTAGCGGGAGGGGCAGATACGCAGTATTTT. Protein sequence: CAWSEGLAGGADTQYF. The entire variable domain, with the rest obtained from reference TRBV30 and TRBJ2-3, is as follows: SQTIHQWPATLVQPVGSPLSLECTVEGTSNPNLYWYRQAAGRGLQLLFYSVGIGQISSEVPQNLSASRPQDRQFILSSKKLLLSDSGFYLCAWSEGLAGGADTQYFGPGTRLTVL.

This chain connects TRBV7-2 to TRBJ2-5, with 7 bases identical to TRBD2. The CDR3 loop spans 12 amino acids. With V trimmed by 5 bases and J by 8 bases, 5 bases remained unmatched. CDR1 is SGHTA, CDR2 FQGNSA, per germline. CDR3: CASSGGGGTQYF. The CDR3 coding sequence is TGTGCCAGCAGCGGCGGGGGTGGAACCCAGTACTTC.

The V gene is TRBV6-6, the J gene TRBJ2-1; D is unclear. Germline loops: CDR1 MNHNY, CDR2 SVGAGI (reference sequence). V lost 2 bases and J lost 0, with 8 bases in between. There are 15 residues in the CDR3. DNA for the CDR3: TGTGCCAGCAGTTACAGGACCGGCTCCTACAATGAGCAGTTCTTC. It is translated as CASSYRTGSYNEQFF.

This clone was seen only once. CDR3 residues: CASSNGDAAYEQYF. CDR3 coding DNA: TGTGCCAGTAGTAATGGAGACGCCGCCTACGAGCAGTACTTC. The V gene is TRBV19, the J gene TRBJ2-7; D uncertain. V gave up 4 bases and J gave up 2 bases, with 12 bases separating them. The CDR3 totals 14 residues. The germline CDR1 and CDR2 sequences are LNHDA and SQIVND (reference sequence).